Presented here are 9 T cell receptor beta chains from one specimen sequenced in a study of T-cell reconstitution after alpha-beta-depleted transplantation in children. Unique molecular identifiers were used to barcode this TCRbeta library. TCRdb analysed the PCR reads with MiXCR anew, one entry per CDR3 protein. The sample contains about 610,000 distinct CDR3 sequences, over 9.5% of which appear only once. Sample: PBMCs from the stem cell graft donor, taken from the stem cell graft. The source is a human donor who donated a stem cell graft to a child with acute myeloid leukemia.

The rearrangement links TRBV4-3 to TRBJ2-2, with a weak D call TRBD2 (5 bases). The germline CDR1 and CDR2 sequences are LGHNA and YSLEER. This CDR3 contains 14 residues. Trimming took 1 base from V and 6 from J, leaving 9 bases between them. The CDR3 DNA reads TGCGCCAGCAGCCAAGTTCTAGCCTCCGGGGAGCTGTTTTTT. Protein: CASSQVLASGELFF.

This clonotype appeared a few times. The rearrangement joins TRBV27 to TRBJ2-7, with D possibly being TRBD1 (6 bases). CDR1 and CDR2 (germline): MNHEY, SMNVEV (reference sequence). The length of the CDR3 is 13 residues. Trimming shortened V by 3 bases and J by 6 bases, and 12 bases separated the two germline ends. The CDR3 DNA follows: TGTGCCAGCAGTTTTAATCGGGACACCGAGCAGTACTTC. Its translation: CASSFNRDTEQYF.

This clonotype was seen more than once but under ten times. The gene calls are TRBV5-1 and TRBJ2-7; 12 bases are a match to TRBD2. From germline, CDR1 is SGHRS and CDR2 YFSETQ. The CDR3 length is 15 residues. The V segment lost 5 bases and the J segment 5 bases; nucleotides outside the gene matches: 8. CDR3 residues: CASSSTSGSFNEQYF. As DNA, the CDR3 is TGCGCCAGCAGTTCGACTAGCGGGAGTTTCAACGAGCAGTACTTC.

The chain is built from TRBV7-3 and TRBJ2-1, with D possibly matching TRBD1 (6 bases). V shed 4 bases and J shed 2 bases, with 18 bases lying between them. The CDR3 is 17 amino acids. Germline-derived CDR1 and CDR2 are SGHTA and FQGTGA. The DNA for the CDR3 is TGTGCCAGCAGCTACCGGCCACAGGGCCCTCCCTACAATGAGCAGTTCTTC. Translation gives CASSYRPQGPPYNEQFF. The full variable domain, completed using reference TRBV7-3 and TRBJ2-1, is GAGVSQTPSNKVTEKGKYVELRCDPISGHTALYWYRQSLGQGPEFLIYFQGTGAADDSGLPNDRFFAVRPEGSVSTLKIQRTERGDSAVYLCASSYRPQGPPYNEQFFGPGTRLTVL.

This clonotype was seen a handful of times. The V and J genes are TRBV14 and TRBJ2-2; D call uncertain. V was shortened by 0 bases and J by 5 bases, with 7 bases between the two germline ends. Germline CDR1 reads SGHDN; CDR2 reads FVKESK. There are 14 residues in the CDR3. The CDR3 sequence: CASSQDVTTGELFF. CDR3 sequence (DNA): TGTGCCAGCAGCCAAGATGTGACAACCGGGGAGCTGTTTTTT.

This clonotype was counted at least ten times. The chain uses TRBV7-2 and TRBJ2-1; 13 nucleotides match TRBD2. The germline CDR1 and CDR2 sequences are SGHTA and FQGNSA. Losses at the gene ends were 2 bases for V and 5 bases for J; bases not matched to a gene: 6. The CDR3 totals 17 residues. CDR3 loop: CASSLRGLAGANNEQFF. The CDR3 nucleotides are TGTGCCAGCAGCTTACGCGGACTAGCGGGAGCTAACAATGAGCAGTTCTTC. Full variable domain (outside the CDR3, taken from reference TRBV7-2 and TRBJ2-1): GAGVSQSPSNKVTEKGKDVELRCDPISGHTALYWYRQSLGQGLEFLIYFQGNSAPDKSGLPSDRFSAERTGGSVSTLTIQRTQQEDSAVYLCASSLRGLAGANNEQFFGPGTRLTVL.

This chain uses TRBV20-1 with TRBJ2-7, with 7 positions matching TRBD1. V was clipped by 5 bases and J by 0 bases; unmatched bases: 4. Germline V gene sequence: CDR1 DFQATT, CDR2 SNEGSKA (reference sequence). The CDR3 covers 13 residues. The DNA of the CDR3 is TGCAGTGCTTTCGACAGGGACTCCTACGAGCAGTACTTC. It codes for CSAFDRDSYEQYF.

This clonotype was picked up a small number of times. The chain uses TRBV29-1 and TRBJ1-2, with D tentatively TRBD1 (5 bases). Looked up from germline, CDR1 is SQVTM and CDR2 is ANQGSEA. V was clipped by 4 bases and J by 2 bases, with 17 bases between them. CDR3 length: 15 amino acids. CDR3 nucleotides: TGCAGCGTTGGCCCAACAGCGGGGGAGAACTATGGCTACACCTTC. This sequence encodes CSVGPTAGENYGYTF. Complete variable domain (other parts from reference TRBV29-1 and TRBJ1-2): SAVISQKPSRDICQRGTSLTIQCQVDSQVTMMFWYRQQPGQSLTLIATANQGSEATYESGFVIDKFPISRPNLTFSTLTVSNMSPEDSSIYLCSVGPTAGENYGYTFGSGTRLTVV.

The chain employs TRBV6-1 and TRBJ2-3; 9 bases line up with TRBD2. Germline V gene sequence: CDR1 MNHNS, CDR2 SASEGT. The CDR3 extends over 13 amino acids. With 1 base clipped from V and 11 bases from J, the junction kept 4 bases outside the gene matches. For the CDR3, the DNA is TGTGCCAGCAGTGAAGTGGTAGCGGGAGAGCAGTATTTT. Translating gives CASSEVVAGEQYF.